A single sample gave rise to the 24 T cell receptor beta chains below, sequenced in a study of molecular identifiers for immune sequencing clone quantification. A single record per CDR3 protein comes from TCRdb applying MiXCR to the PCR reads. The table has around 320,000 distinct CDR3 sequences, 24% seen once. Sequenced sample: naive CD8+ T cells from blood, with Jurkat cell RNA spiked in. Subset meaning: FACS-sorted CD8+CD4-CCR7+CD45RA+ naive T cells. The receptors were sampled from a human donor in good health. Some libraries in this study had Jurkat cell RNA spiked in.

CDR3 DNA: TGTGCCAGCAGTATAAATGGGCAGGGGGGCTACGAGCAGTACTTC. It codes for CASSINGQGGYEQYF. V usage is TRBV12-3 or TRBV12-4 and J usage is TRBJ2-7, with a tentative D call TRBD1 (7 bases). The CDR3 length is 15 residues. V lost 5 bases and J 3 bases, leaving 17 bases between the germline ends.

V usage is TRBV4-1 and J usage is TRBJ2-3; 8 bases agree with TRBD1. This CDR3 comprises 17 residues. Germline V lookup: CDR1 MGHRA, CDR2 YSYEKL. Trimming cost V 1 base and J 0 bases; bases outside gene matches: 6. The CDR3 sequence is CASSQVWTGTSTDTQYF. The CDR3, as DNA: TGCGCCAGCAGCCAAGTCTGGACAGGGACCAGCACAGATACGCAGTATTTT.

This clonotype was found many times. The chain links TRBV7-8 to TRBJ2-6; TRBD1 might be the D (6 bases). The germline V gene has CDR1 SGHVS and CDR2 FQNEAQ. This CDR3 contains 15 residues. Trimming stripped 5 bases from V and 3 bases from J, with 11 bases between. The DNA for the CDR3 is TGTGCCAGCAGCGGAAGGACAGTTGGGGCCAACGTCCTGACTTTC. Its protein product is CASSGRTVGANVLTF.

This clonotype was counted once. The CDR3 region is CASSTGQGVVHPCGYTF. The CDR3 coding sequence is TGTGCCAGCAGTACCGGACAGGGGGTAGTTCACCCATGTGGCTACACCTTC. This chain uses TRBV28 with TRBJ1-2; 10 bases line up with TRBD1. Germline V gene sequence: CDR1 MDHEN, CDR2 SYDVKM. The trim removed 5 bases at V and 7 bases at J, leaving 16 bases unmatched. This CDR3 is 17 amino acids long.

This clonotype showed up just a few times. V gene TRBV3-1 combines with J gene TRBJ2-5; 10 bases align to TRBD2. Germline trimming cut 4 bases from V and 2 bases from J; bases unmatched to any gene: 4. The CDR3 totals 15 residues. Germline V gives CDR1 LGHDT, CDR2 YNNKEL (reference sequence). CDR3 amino acids: CASSRTSGIQETQYF. The CDR3 DNA follows: TGTGCCAGCAGCCGGACTAGCGGCATTCAAGAGACCCAGTACTTC.

This rearrangement joins TRBV29-1 to TRBJ1-2, with 12 bases matching TRBD1. The CDR3 spans 15 residues. V lost 6 bases, J lost 4 bases, and 9 bases stayed unmatched. Germline V gene data show CDR1 as SQVTM and CDR2 as ANQGSEA. The CDR3 spells CSVGPGTGGAYGYTF. DNA for the CDR3: TGCAGCGTGGGCCCCGGGACAGGGGGCGCCTATGGCTACACCTTC.

This clonotype was detected a few times. The chain joins TRBV4-3 to TRBJ1-5; D is ambiguous. This CDR3 contains 17 residues. V shed 0 bases and J shed 0 bases, with 12 bases lying between them. Germline loops: CDR1 LGHNA, CDR2 YSLEER. DNA for the CDR3: TGCGCCAGCAGCCAAGACTCCTGGGAGTATAGCAATCAGCCCCAGCATTTT. This sequence encodes CASSQDSWEYSNQPQHF.

The table lists this clonotype with a few counts. The J gene is TRBJ1-4, the V gene TRBV5-4, with a weak D call TRBD1 (5 bases). The V gene's germline CDR1 is SGHNT and CDR2 YYREEE (reference sequence). The CDR3 length is 15 residues. The germline V and J ends were trimmed by 4 bases and 6 bases, with 16 bases remaining between them. CDR3 DNA: TGTGCCAGCAGCCGAAAGGGACTGGTGGATGAAAAACTGTTTTTT. Translated, it gives CASSRKGLVDEKLFF. The full variable domain, completed using reference TRBV5-4 and TRBJ1-4, is ETGVTQSPTHLIKTRGQQVTLRCSSQSGHNTVSWYQQALGQGPQFIFQYYREEENGRGNFPPRFSGLQFPNYSSELNVNALELDDSALYLCASSRKGLVDEKLFFGSGTQLSVL.

This clonotype was observed many times. This chain connects TRBV27 to TRBJ2-7; TRBD1 matches 9 bases. With 3 bases clipped from V and 3 bases from J, the junction kept 3 bases outside the gene matches. This CDR3 has 14 amino acids. Germline V CDR1 and CDR2: MNHEY, SMNVEV (reference sequence). The CDR3 DNA reads as TGTGCCAGCAGTTTTGCGACAGGGGGCTACGAGCAGTACTTC. Encoded protein: CASSFATGGYEQYF.

This clonotype was observed at least ten times. The chain uses TRBV24-1 and TRBJ2-3; no clear D gene. V lost 7 bases to trimming and J lost 0 bases, with 10 bases between them. Germline-derived CDR1 and CDR2 are KGHDR and SFDVKD. This CDR3 comprises 14 residues. DNA for the CDR3: TGTGCCACCAGCCCCCCCGGGAGCACAGATACGCAGTATTTT. This gives the protein CATSPPGSTDTQYF.

Of note for this clonotype: This sequence may be a read error, since a much larger clone differs from it by one base. V gene TRBV5-1 combines with J gene TRBJ2-7; a possible D gene is TRBD2 (5 bases). V was trimmed by 6 bases and J by 5 bases, leaving 15 bases between them. Germline V gene data show CDR1 as SGHRS and CDR2 as YFSETQ. This CDR3 spans 13 amino acids. The CDR3 spells CASNSIPEDEQYF. For the CDR3, the DNA is TGCGCCAGCAACTCGATCCCGGAGGACGAGCAGTACTTC. Full variable domain (remainder filled in from reference TRBV5-1 and TRBJ2-7): KAGVTQTPRYLIKTRGQQVTLSCSPISGHRSVSWYQQTPGQGLQFLFEYFSETQRNKGNFPGRFSGRQFSNSRSEMNVSTLELGDSALYLCASNSIPEDEQYFGPGTRLTVT.

The chain joins TRBV2 to TRBJ2-3; TRBD2 might be the D (6 bases). Germline values: CDR1 SNHLY, CDR2 FYNNEI. Trimming shortened V by 7 bases and J by 5 bases, and 19 bases separated the two germline ends. The CDR3 contains 15 residues. CDR3 region: CASIPMGRLGDTQYF. The DNA for the CDR3 is TGTGCCAGCATTCCCATGGGGAGGTTGGGAGATACGCAGTATTTT. The entire variable domain, with the rest obtained from reference TRBV2 and TRBJ2-3, is as follows: EPEVTQTPSHQVTQMGQEVILRCVPISNHLYFYWYRQILGQKVEFLVSFYNNEISEKSEIFDDQFSVERPDGSNFTLKIRSTKLEDSAMYFCASIPMGRLGDTQYFGPGTRLTVL.

This clonotype was observed at least ten times. V gene TRBV7-9 combines with J gene TRBJ2-3; no definite D call. The CDR3 spans 13 residues. The germline CDR1 and CDR2 sequences are SEHNR and FQNEAQ (reference sequence). V was cut by 7 bases and J by 4 bases, with 12 bases left in between. CDR3 in amino acids: CASTDAPPDTQYF. CDR3 bases: TGTGCCAGCACTGATGCGCCCCCAGATACGCAGTATTTT.

This clonotype was detected many times. The chain recombines TRBV19 with TRBJ2-1; 9 bases align to TRBD1. The germline V gene has CDR1 LNHDA and CDR2 SQIVND (reference sequence). This CDR3 has 15 residues. The V and J ends lost 7 bases and 0 bases, in that order; junction bases with no gene match: 4. The CDR3 protein is CASKPGQGSYNEQFF. CDR3 bases: TGTGCCAGTAAACCGGGACAGGGCTCCTACAATGAGCAGTTCTTC.

There are many counts of this clonotype. The rearrangement links TRBV7-9 to TRBJ2-7; 7 bases agree with TRBD2. Germline trimming cut 3 bases from V and 3 bases from J; bases unmatched to any gene: 2. The CDR3 loop spans 13 amino acids. Germline V gene sequence: CDR1 SEHNR, CDR2 FQNEAQ (reference sequence). CDR3 sequence reads: CASSLLADYEQYF. DNA for the CDR3: TGTGCCAGCAGCTTGCTAGCGGACTACGAGCAGTACTTC.

This clonotype was seen more than once but under ten times. CDR3 nucleotide sequence: TGCGCCAGCAGCCAAGATTGGGGTCCCGGGGAGCTGTTTTTT. It specifies CASSQDWGPGELFF. The chain combines TRBV4-1 with TRBJ2-2, with D unclear. The CDR3 spans 14 residues. The germline gives CDR1 MGHRA, CDR2 YSYEKL. Trimming removed 0 bases from V and 6 bases from J, with 8 bases in between.

Comment on this clonotype: Since a much larger clone is just one base distant, this may be a read error. The V and J genes are TRBV5-6 and TRBJ1-1; a weak D match, TRBD1 (5 bases). CDR3 size: 16 residues. The germline gives CDR1 SGHDT, CDR2 YYEEEE. CDR3 in DNA: TGTACCAGCAGCCCCATTTCGTGGGGGGGAGGCACTGAAGCTTTCTTT. Protein sequence: CTSSPISWGGGTEAFF.

The gene calls are TRBV2 and TRBJ1-1; no clear D. Germline V CDR1 and CDR2: SNHLY, FYNNEI. V gave up 6 bases and J gave up 3 bases, with 14 bases separating them. This CDR3 contains 14 residues. The CDR3 sequence: CASRAGQSYTEAFF. As DNA, the CDR3 is TGTGCCAGCAGGGCGGGCCAAAGCTACACTGAAGCTTTCTTT.

The chain is built from TRBV5-5 and TRBJ2-7; D gene uncertain. Germline CDR1 is SGHKS and CDR2 is YYEKEE (reference sequence). Trimming stripped 1 base from V and 2 bases from J, with 10 bases between. The CDR3 length is 14 residues. The CDR3 DNA follows: TGTGCCAGCAGCTTGACCTACGGCCCCTACGAGCAGTACTTC. Its protein product is CASSLTYGPYEQYF.

Many counts were recorded for this clonotype. The rearrangement uses TRBV6-5 and TRBJ1-4; 7 positions agree with TRBD1. The V segment lost 7 bases and the J segment 4 bases; nucleotides outside the gene matches: 6. Germline V gene sequence: CDR1 MNHEY, CDR2 SVGAGI. The CDR3 runs to 14 residues. This CDR3 reads CASTPTGNNEKLFF. In DNA form, the CDR3 reads TGTGCCAGCACCCCGACAGGGAATAATGAAAAACTGTTTTTT.

In this sample, this clonotype turned up a few times. A much larger clone differs from this one at a single base, so this may be a read error. The V call is TRBV27, the J call TRBJ2-7, with TRBD1 identical over 10 bases. The CDR3 length is 12 residues. Germline V gives CDR1 MNHEY, CDR2 SMNVEV (reference sequence). With V trimmed by 6 bases and J by 9 bases, 5 bases remained unmatched. The CDR3 loop reads CASSRQGAAQYF. CDR3 DNA sequence: TGTGCCAGCAGCCGACAGGGGGCCGCGCAGTACTTC.

This clonotype appeared many times. The J gene is TRBJ1-5, the V gene TRBV6-1; D not certain. Trimming took off 1 base at V and 10 bases at J, with 17 bases between the two ends. The CDR3 has 15 amino acids. The germline V gene encodes CDR1 MNHNS and CDR2 SASEGT. CDR3 region: CASSEVGGPDYPQHF. The CDR3 nucleotides are TGTGCCAGCAGTGAAGTCGGAGGGCCGGACTACCCCCAGCATTTT.

This clonotype showed up just a few times. This rearrangement joins TRBV27 to TRBJ2-1, with D perhaps matching TRBD2 (7 bases). The CDR3 has 17 amino acids. The V end was cut by 2 bases, the J end by 6 bases, with 20 bases between. Germline V gene lookup returns CDR1 MNHEY and CDR2 SMNVEV (reference sequence). The CDR3 spells CASSLRGRVTEFNEQFF. CDR3 nucleotide sequence: TGTGCCAGCAGTTTAAGGGGGAGGGTCACTGAATTCAATGAGCAGTTCTTC.

A remark on this clonotype: A much larger clone differs by one base, so this may be a read error. The V gene is TRBV7-9, the J gene TRBJ1-2; 7 nucleotides line up with TRBD1. From germline, CDR1 is SEHNR and CDR2 FQNEAQ (reference sequence). The CDR3 contains 15 residues. CDR3: CASSSTDRFAYGYAF. CDR3 nucleotide sequence: TGTGCCAGCAGCTCGACGGACAGGTTTGCTTATGGCTACGCCTTC.